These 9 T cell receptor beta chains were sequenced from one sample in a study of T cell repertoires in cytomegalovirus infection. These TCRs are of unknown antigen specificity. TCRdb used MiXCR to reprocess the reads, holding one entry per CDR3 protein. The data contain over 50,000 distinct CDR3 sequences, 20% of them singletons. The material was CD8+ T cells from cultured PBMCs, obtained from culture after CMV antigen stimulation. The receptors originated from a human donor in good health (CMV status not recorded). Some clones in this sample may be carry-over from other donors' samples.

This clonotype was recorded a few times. The CDR3 DNA follows: TGTGCCAGCAGCTTTCCCTGGGGGCAGACTAATGAAAAACTGTTTTTT. Translation: CASSFPWGQTNEKLFF. J is TRBJ1-4 and V is TRBV11-2, with a weak D call TRBD1 (6 bases). The length of the CDR3 is 16 residues. Trimming shortened V by 3 bases and J by 2 bases, and 13 bases separated the two germline ends. CDR1 is SGHAT, CDR2 FQNNGV, per germline. The whole variable domain, filled in from reference TRBV11-2 and TRBJ1-4, reads EAGVAQSPRYKIIEKRQSVAFWCNPISGHATLYWYQQILGQGPKLLIQFQNNGVVDDSQLPKDRFSAERLKGVDSTLKIQPAKLEDSAVYLCASSFPWGQTNEKLFFGSGTQLSVL.

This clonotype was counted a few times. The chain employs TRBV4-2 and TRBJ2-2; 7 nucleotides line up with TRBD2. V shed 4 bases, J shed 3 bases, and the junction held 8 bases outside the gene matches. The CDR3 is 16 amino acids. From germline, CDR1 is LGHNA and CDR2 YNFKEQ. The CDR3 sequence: CASSPQSGGDTGELFF. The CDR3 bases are TGTGCCAGCAGCCCCCAGAGTGGGGGGGACACCGGGGAGCTGTTTTTT.

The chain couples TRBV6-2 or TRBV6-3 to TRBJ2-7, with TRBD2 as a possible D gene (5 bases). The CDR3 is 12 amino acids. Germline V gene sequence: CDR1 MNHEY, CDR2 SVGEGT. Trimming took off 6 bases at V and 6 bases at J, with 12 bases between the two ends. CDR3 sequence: CASSPQSGEQYF. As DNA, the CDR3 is TGTGCCAGCAGCCCCCAGAGCGGCGAGCAGTACTTC.

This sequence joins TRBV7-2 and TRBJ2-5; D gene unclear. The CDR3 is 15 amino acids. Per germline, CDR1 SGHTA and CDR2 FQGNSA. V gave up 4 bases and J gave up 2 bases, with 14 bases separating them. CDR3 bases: TGTGCCAGCAGCTCCAACTTCGAACCACAAGAGACCCAGTACTTC. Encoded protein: CASSSNFEPQETQYF.

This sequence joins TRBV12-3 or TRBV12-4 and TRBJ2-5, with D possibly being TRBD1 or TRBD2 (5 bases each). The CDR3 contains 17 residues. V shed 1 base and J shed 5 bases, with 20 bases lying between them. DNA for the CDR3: TGTGCCAGCAGTTTAGGAGGGGTGGATAGTACTGCGGAGACCCAGTACTTC. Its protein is CASSLGGVDSTAETQYF.

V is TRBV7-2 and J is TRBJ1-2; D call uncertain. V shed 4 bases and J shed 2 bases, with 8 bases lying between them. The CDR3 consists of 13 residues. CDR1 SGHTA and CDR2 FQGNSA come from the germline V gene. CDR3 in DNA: TGTGCCAGCAGCTCATCGGGAAACTATGGCTACACCTTC. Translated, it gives CASSSSGNYGYTF.

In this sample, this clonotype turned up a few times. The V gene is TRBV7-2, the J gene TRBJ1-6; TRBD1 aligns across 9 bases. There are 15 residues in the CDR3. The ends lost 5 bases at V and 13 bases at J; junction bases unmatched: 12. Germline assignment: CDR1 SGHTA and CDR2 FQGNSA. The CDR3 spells CASSVRQGVLYPLHF. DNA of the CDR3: TGTGCCAGCAGCGTCCGACAGGGGGTTTTGTACCCCCTCCACTTT.

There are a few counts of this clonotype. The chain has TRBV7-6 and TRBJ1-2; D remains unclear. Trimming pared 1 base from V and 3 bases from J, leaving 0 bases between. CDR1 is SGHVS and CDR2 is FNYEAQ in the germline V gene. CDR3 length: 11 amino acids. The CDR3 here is CASSLDYGYTF. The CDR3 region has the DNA TGTGCCAGCAGCTTAGACTATGGCTACACCTTC. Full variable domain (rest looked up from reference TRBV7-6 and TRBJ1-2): GAGVSQSPRYKVTKRGQDVALRCDPISGHVSLYWYRQALGQGPEFLTYFNYEAQQDKSGLPNDRFSAERPEGSISTLTIQRTEQRDSAMYRCASSLDYGYTFGSGTRLTVV.

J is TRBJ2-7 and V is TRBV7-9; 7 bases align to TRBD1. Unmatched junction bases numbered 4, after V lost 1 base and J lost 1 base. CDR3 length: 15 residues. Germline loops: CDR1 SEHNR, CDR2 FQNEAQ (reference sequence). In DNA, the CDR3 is TGTGCCAGCAGCTTAGTAACAGGGGATTCCTACGAGCAGTACTTC. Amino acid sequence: CASSLVTGDSYEQYF.